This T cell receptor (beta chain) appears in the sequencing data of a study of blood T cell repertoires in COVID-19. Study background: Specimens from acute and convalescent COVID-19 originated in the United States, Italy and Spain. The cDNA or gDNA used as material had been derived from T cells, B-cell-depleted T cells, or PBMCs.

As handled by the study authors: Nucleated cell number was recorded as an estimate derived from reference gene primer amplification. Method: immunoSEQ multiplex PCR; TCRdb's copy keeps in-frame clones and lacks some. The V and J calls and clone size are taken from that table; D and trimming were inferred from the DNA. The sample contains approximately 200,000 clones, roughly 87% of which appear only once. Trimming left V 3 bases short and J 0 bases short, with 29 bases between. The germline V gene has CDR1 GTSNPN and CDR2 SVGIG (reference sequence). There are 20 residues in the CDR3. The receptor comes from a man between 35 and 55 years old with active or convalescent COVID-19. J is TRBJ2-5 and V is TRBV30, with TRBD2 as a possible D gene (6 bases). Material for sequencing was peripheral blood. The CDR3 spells CAWSLYSRDLGGPYQETQYF. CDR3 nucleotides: TGTGCCTGGAGCCTTTATTCCCGGGACTTAGGAGGGCCTTACCAAGAGACCCAGTACTTC.